This T cell receptor beta chain was sequenced for a study of T cell repertoires in cytomegalovirus infection. Points on this clonotype: The antigen is unknown.

Per germline, CDR1 LNHDA and CDR2 SQIVND (reference sequence). Trimming shortened V by 7 bases and J by 2 bases, and 15 bases separated the two germline ends. This CDR3 comprises 15 residues. TCRdb fed the reads into MiXCR, producing one record per CDR3 protein. The sample yields roughly 350,000 distinct CDR3 sequences, roughly 34% seen once. The chain couples TRBV19 to TRBJ1-5; D might be TRBD1 (5 bases). The sequence came from a human donor in good health (CMV status not recorded). Some clones in this sample may be carry-over from other donors' samples. Sequencing was performed on cultured PBMCs, taken from culture after CMV antigen stimulation. CDR3 DNA sequence: TGTGCCAGTAAGTCATCTCGGGGCGGCAATCAGCCCCAGCATTTT. This translates into CASKSSRGGNQPQHF.